A single sample is the source of the 22 T cell receptor beta chains below, sequenced in a study of T cell changes during pregnancy in multiple sclerosis. Using immunoSEQ multiplex PCR, the repertoire was profiled, and TCRdb retains in-frame clones only, with some absent. The table has fewer than 60,000 clones, roughly 95% seen once. The specimen was CD4+ T cells from peripheral blood mononuclear cells, collected in the third trimester of pregnancy. These receptors all stem from a female donor with multiple sclerosis, enrolled in a pregnancy study.

The genes are TRBV27 and TRBJ1-1, with D unclear. This CDR3 is 13 amino acids long. Germline assignment: CDR1 MNHEY and CDR2 SMNVEV (reference sequence). V was pared by 5 bases and J by 6 bases, with 13 bases between. This CDR3 reads CASSTPGGAEAFF. CDR3 coding DNA: TGTGCCAGCAGTACCCCGGGCGGGGCTGAAGCTTTCTTT.

The rearrangement joins TRBV5-1 to TRBJ2-7; the D gene is possibly TRBD2 (5 bases). In germline, CDR1 is SGHRS, CDR2 YFSETQ. CDR3 length equals 11 residues. V lost 0 bases and J 7 bases, leaving 5 bases between the germline ends. CDR3 in amino acids: CASSLAGEQYF. The CDR3 DNA reads TGCGCCAGCAGCTTGGCGGGGGAGCAGTACTTC.

The chain uses TRBV5-1 and TRBJ2-7; a weak D match, TRBD2 (5 bases). CDR1 and CDR2 (germline): SGHRS, YFSETQ. The V gene lost 2 bases and the J gene lost 0 bases, with 9 bases spanning the gap. This CDR3 has 14 residues. CDR3 region: CASSLRGDSYEQYF. In DNA, the CDR3 is TGCGCCAGCAGCTTACGGGGAGACTCCTACGAGCAGTACTTC.

The chain joins TRBV5-5 to TRBJ2-3; TRBD1 matches at 8 bases. Germline CDR1 SGHKS, CDR2 YYEKEE (reference sequence). The CDR3 runs to 15 residues. With 2 bases clipped from V and 5 bases from J, the junction kept 7 bases outside the gene matches. The CDR3 sequence is CASSLPTGVIDTQYF. The CDR3 DNA reads as TGTGCCAGCAGCTTACCGACAGGGGTGATAGATACGCAGTATTTT.

The V and J genes are TRBV7-3 and TRBJ2-7; weak D call: TRBD1 (6 bases). This CDR3 is 15 amino acids long. V was clipped by 1 base and J by 6 bases, with 16 bases between them. Germline V lookup: CDR1 SGHTA, CDR2 FQGTGA. In DNA form, the CDR3 reads TGTGCCAGCAGCTTAATAGGATCAGGGGCCGCCGAGCAGTACTTC. Translating gives CASSLIGSGAAEQYF.

This clone appeared once. The chain employs TRBV6-6 and TRBJ1-2; TRBD1 matches 7 bases. The CDR3 is 15 residues long. Trimming took 8 bases from V and 2 from J; bases not matched to a gene: 11. Germline V gene sequence: CDR1 MNHNY, CDR2 SVGAGI (reference sequence). Here the CDR3 DNA reads TGTGCCAGCGAACGAAGGACAGGCGAAAACTATGGCTACACCTTC. This gives the protein CASERRTGENYGYTF.

J is TRBJ2-2 and V is TRBV6-5; 8 bases line up with TRBD2. The junction had 7 bases not matched to a gene; V was cut back by 2 bases and J by 5 bases. Germline CDR1 reads MNHEY; CDR2 reads SVGAGI. The CDR3 is made up of 16 amino acids. This chain's CDR3 is CASSYRAGVGTGELFF. Written as DNA, the CDR3 is TGTGCCAGCAGTTACAGAGCGGGAGTGGGAACCGGGGAGCTGTTTTTT.

The chain recombines TRBV30 with TRBJ2-3, with 12 bases that match TRBD2. Germline CDR1 reads GTSNPN; CDR2 reads SVGIG (reference sequence). The trim removed 3 bases at V and 2 bases at J, leaving 6 bases unmatched. This CDR3 is 16 amino acids long. For the CDR3, the DNA is TGTGCCTGGAGATCACTAGCGGGAGGACACACAGATACGCAGTATTTT. Translation gives CAWRSLAGGHTDTQYF.

This chain uses TRBV20-1 with TRBJ2-5, with D uncertain. The CDR3 has 11 residues. The germline gives CDR1 DFQATT, CDR2 SNEGSKA (reference sequence). Trimming removed 0 bases at V and 6 bases at J, with 5 bases between. The CDR3 bases are TGCAGTGCTAGAGATCAGAAGACCCAGTACTTC. Translation gives CSARDQKTQYF.

The gene calls are TRBV4-1 and TRBJ2-7, with 8 bases lining up with TRBD2. The CDR3 is made up of 14 amino acids. Germline CDR1 MGHRA, CDR2 YSYEKL. V shed 8 bases and J 2 bases; nucleotides not matched to a gene: 8. CDR3 bases: TGCGCCAGCCAAGCGACTAGCGACACCTACGAGCAGTACTTC. This sequence encodes CASQATSDTYEQYF.

The V call is TRBV7-9, the J call TRBJ2-3, with TRBD2 identical over 11 bases. J gave up 2 bases and V 5 bases, and 6 bases lay outside the gene matches. Germline CDR1 and CDR2: SEHNR and FQNEAQ (reference sequence). This CDR3 spans 16 amino acids. Here the CDR3 DNA reads TGTGCCAGCAGCCGTCTAGCGGGAGGAACCACAGATACGCAGTATTTT. It codes for CASSRLAGGTTDTQYF.

CDR3 region: CASSLEAGGRTEAFF. As DNA, the CDR3 is TGTGCCAGCAGCTTGGAGGCAGGGGGCCGAACTGAAGCTTTCTTT. V gene TRBV11-3 combines with J gene TRBJ1-1; TRBD1 matches at 8 bases. Germline V gene lookup returns CDR1 SGHNT and CDR2 YENEEA. V lost 3 bases to trimming and J lost 5 bases; unmatched junction nucleotides: 8. This CDR3 region has 15 residues.

The chain carries TRBV15 and TRBJ1-3, with D possibly TRBD1 on 6 matching bases. The CDR3 consists of 16 residues. The ends were cut back, 3 bases at V and 1 base at J, with 13 bases in the middle. Germline CDR1 and CDR2: LNHNV and YYDKDF (reference sequence). CDR3 nucleotides: TGTGCCACCAGCAGTCCGGGGGGCTTATCTGGAAACACCATATATTTT. This codes for CATSSPGGLSGNTIYF.

V usage is TRBV5-5 and J usage is TRBJ2-3; TRBD2 is a possible D gene (7 bases). Per germline, CDR1 SGHKS and CDR2 YYEKEE (reference sequence). V lost 5 bases to trimming and J lost 5 bases, with 18 bases between them. The CDR3 is made up of 15 amino acids. CDR3 sequence (DNA): TGTGCCAGCAGACATGGGGGGGGCGCAGGAGATACGCAGTATTTT. It specifies CASRHGGGAGDTQYF.

Here the CDR3 reads CASSFLGHGDEQYF. The CDR3 DNA reads as TGTGCCAGCAGCTTCTTGGGCCACGGGGACGAGCAGTACTTC. The V call is TRBV7-9, the J call TRBJ2-7; a possible D gene is TRBD2 (5 bases). The CDR3 has 14 residues. The V gene's germline CDR1 is SEHNR and CDR2 FQNEAQ (reference sequence). V dropped 3 bases and J dropped 5 bases, with 14 bases sitting between them.

CDR3: CASSYQGISNQPQHF. The CDR3 DNA follows: TGTGCCAGCAGTTACCAGGGAATTAGCAATCAGCCCCAGCATTTT. The chain is built from TRBV6-5 and TRBJ1-5; a weak D match, TRBD1 (5 bases). Germline CDR1 MNHEY, CDR2 SVGAGI. Deletions cut 2 bases from V and 0 bases from J, with 8 bases between. The CDR3 totals 15 residues.

The chain recombines TRBV6-1 with TRBJ1-2; D not resolved. Germline V gene sequence: CDR1 MNHNS, CDR2 SASEGT. V was pared by 4 bases and J by 2 bases, with 14 bases between. This CDR3 has 15 residues. CDR3 region: CASSAGVVGNYGYTF. The CDR3 DNA follows: TGTGCCAGCAGTGCCGGGGTGGTTGGGAACTATGGCTACACCTTC.

This chain joins TRBV11-2 and TRBJ1-2; D is undetermined. This CDR3 is 17 amino acids long. Germline CDR1 is SGHAT and CDR2 is FQNNGV. V shed 8 bases and J shed 4 bases, with 26 bases lying between them. The CDR3 spells CASYKSRGHLRSYGYTF. The CDR3 DNA reads as TGTGCCAGCTATAAATCTCGCGGGCACTTAAGATCCTATGGCTACACCTTC.

This rearrangement joins TRBV2 to TRBJ2-1; 7 positions agree with TRBD1. The trim removed 7 bases at V and 5 bases at J, leaving 5 bases unmatched. This CDR3 spans 13 amino acids. Germline V CDR1 and CDR2: SNHLY, FYNNEI. The CDR3 DNA reads as TGTGCCAGCAAGCTGGGACAGAACAATGAGCAGTTCTTC. Protein sequence: CASKLGQNNEQFF.

The J gene is TRBJ2-2, the V gene TRBV6-6; 9 bases line up with TRBD1. This CDR3 is built from 16 residues. From germline, CDR1 is MNHNY and CDR2 SVGAGI (reference sequence). The V and J ends lost 6 bases and 7 bases, in that order; junction bases with no gene match: 12. The CDR3 coding sequence is TGTGCCAGCAGATATCCGGGACAGGGCTTTGGCGGGGAGCTGTTTTTT. Its protein product is CASRYPGQGFGGELFF.

This chain links TRBV27 with TRBJ2-7; 10 bases line up with TRBD2. CDR3 length equals 15 residues. V lost 3 bases to trimming and J lost 5 bases; unmatched junction nucleotides: 7. Per germline, CDR1 MNHEY and CDR2 SMNVEV (reference sequence). CDR3 region: CASSFLAGGLDEQYF. The CDR3 DNA reads TGTGCCAGCAGTTTCTTAGCGGGGGGCCTGGACGAGCAGTACTTC.

The genes are TRBV27 and TRBJ2-7; the match to TRBD2 covers 8 bases. CDR3 length: 14 amino acids. Trimming took 3 bases from V and 3 from J; bases not matched to a gene: 4. Germline CDR1 is MNHEY and CDR2 is SMNVEV (reference sequence). The CDR3 sequence: CASSFGGVVYEQYF. CDR3 DNA sequence: TGTGCCAGCAGTTTCGGGGGGGTGGTCTACGAGCAGTACTTC.